The next 6 T cell receptor beta chains were all read from a single sample in a study of CD8 T cells in Susac syndrome. Random hexamers primed reverse transcription of about 0.5 to 1 ug RNA. Each CDR3 protein gets one entry after TCRdb re-called the immunoSEQ multiplex PCR reads with MiXCR. The data hold about 160,000 distinct CDR3 sequences, with around 94% observed a single time. The source material was CD4+ T cells from PBMCs. The receptors were sampled from a human donor with multiple sclerosis.

The chain links TRBV9 to TRBJ1-2, with D hard to call. The germline CDR1 and CDR2 sequences are SGDLS and YYNGEE. CDR3 length equals 14 residues. Between the trimmed V and J ends, which lost 1 base and 2 bases, there was a span of 9 bases. The CDR3 coding sequence is TGTGCCAGCAGCGTAAACGGCGAAAACTATGGCTACACCTTC. It translates to CASSVNGENYGYTF.

This clonotype came up once. V usage is TRBV28 and J usage is TRBJ1-5, with D unresolved. Trimming stripped 8 bases from V and 5 bases from J, with 10 bases between. Germline CDR1 and CDR2: MDHEN and SYDVKM. The CDR3 sequence is 12 residues long. The DNA for the CDR3 is TGTGCCAGCTCCGGGTTCCATCAGCCCCAGCATTTT. Translation gives CASSGFHQPQHF.

The rearrangement joins TRBV29-1 to TRBJ1-1; D unresolved. V lost 6 bases and J 1 base, leaving 9 bases between the germline ends. This CDR3 is 12 amino acids long. The V gene's germline CDR1 is SQVTM and CDR2 ANQGSEA. CDR3 bases: TGCAGCGTCCACGATGGGAACACTGAAGCTTTCTTT. Its protein is CSVHDGNTEAFF.

The chain is built from TRBV5-1 and TRBJ2-2; tentatively, D is TRBD1 (6 bases). The CDR3 has 16 amino acids. The V gene lost 0 bases and the J gene lost 4 bases, with 13 bases spanning the gap. Germline loops: CDR1 SGHRS, CDR2 YFSETQ. For the CDR3, the DNA is TGCGCCAGCAGCTTGGTTGGGGGCCACGGCACCGGGGAGCTGTTTTTT. Its translation: CASSLVGGHGTGELFF.

This chain joins TRBV19 and TRBJ1-1; tentatively, D is TRBD1 (6 bases). Germline CDR1 LNHDA, CDR2 SQIVND (reference sequence). The CDR3 covers 13 residues. V was shortened by 3 bases and J by 7 bases, with 12 bases between the two germline ends. The CDR3 DNA reads TGTGCCAGTAGTATCCCAGGGGTCTATGAAGCTTTCTTT. This sequence encodes CASSIPGVYEAFF. The whole variable domain, filled in from reference TRBV19 and TRBJ1-1, reads DGGITQSPKYLFRKEGQNVTLSCEQNLNHDAMYWYRQDPGQGLRLIYYSQIVNDFQKGDIAEGYSVSREKKESFPLTVTSAQKNPTAFYLCASSIPGVYEAFFGQGTRLTVV.

CDR3 sequence: CASSQDLGQGREQYF. CDR3 bases: TGTGCCAGCAGCCAAGATCTGGGACAGGGTAGGGAGCAGTACTTC. The chain joins TRBV4-2 to TRBJ2-7, with 9 nucleotides matching TRBD1. Germline trimming cut 0 bases from V and 7 bases from J; bases unmatched to any gene: 7. CDR3 length equals 15 residues. Germline V gene lookup returns CDR1 LGHNA and CDR2 YNFKEQ.